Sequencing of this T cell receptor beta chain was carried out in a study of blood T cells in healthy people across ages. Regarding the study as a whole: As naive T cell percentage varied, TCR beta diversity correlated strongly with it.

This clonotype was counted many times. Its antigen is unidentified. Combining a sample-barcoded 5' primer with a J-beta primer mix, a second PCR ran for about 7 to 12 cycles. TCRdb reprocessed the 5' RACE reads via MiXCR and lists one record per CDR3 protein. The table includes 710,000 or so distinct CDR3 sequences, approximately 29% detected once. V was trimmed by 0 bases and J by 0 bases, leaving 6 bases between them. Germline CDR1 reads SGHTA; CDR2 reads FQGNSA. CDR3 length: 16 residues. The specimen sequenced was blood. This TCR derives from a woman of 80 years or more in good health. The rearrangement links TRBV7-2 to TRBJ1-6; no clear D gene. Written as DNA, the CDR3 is TGTGCCAGCAGCTTAGCGCAGAGCTCCTATAATTCACCCCTCCACTTT. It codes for CASSLAQSSYNSPLHF. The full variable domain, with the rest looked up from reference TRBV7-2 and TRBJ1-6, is GAGVSQSPSNKVTEKGKDVELRCDPISGHTALYWYRQSLGQGLEFLIYFQGNSAPDKSGLPSDRFSAERTGGSVSTLTIQRTQQEDSAVYLCASSLAQSSYNSPLHFGNGTRLTVT.